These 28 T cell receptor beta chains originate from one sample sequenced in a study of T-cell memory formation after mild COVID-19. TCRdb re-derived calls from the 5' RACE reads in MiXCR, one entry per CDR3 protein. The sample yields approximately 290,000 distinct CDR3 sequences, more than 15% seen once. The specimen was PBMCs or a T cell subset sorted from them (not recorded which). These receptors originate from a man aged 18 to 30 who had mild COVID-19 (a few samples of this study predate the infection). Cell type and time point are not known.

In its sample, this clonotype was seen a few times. The CDR3, as DNA: TGTGCCACCACTACCTGGGGAGGGCGGCCGTATTTT. It yields the protein CATTTWGGRPYF. V and J are TRBV5-5 and TRBJ2-3; 7 bases agree with TRBD2. Germline assignment: CDR1 SGHKS and CDR2 YYEKEE (reference sequence). Unmatched junction bases numbered 15, after V lost 9 bases and J lost 14 bases. The CDR3 extends over 12 amino acids.

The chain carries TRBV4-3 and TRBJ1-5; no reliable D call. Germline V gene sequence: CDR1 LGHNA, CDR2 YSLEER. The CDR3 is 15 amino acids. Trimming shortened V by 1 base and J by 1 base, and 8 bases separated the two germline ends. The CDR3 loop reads CASSQVLGSNQPQHF. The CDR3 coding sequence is TGCGCCAGCAGCCAAGTTTTAGGGAGCAATCAGCCCCAGCATTTT.

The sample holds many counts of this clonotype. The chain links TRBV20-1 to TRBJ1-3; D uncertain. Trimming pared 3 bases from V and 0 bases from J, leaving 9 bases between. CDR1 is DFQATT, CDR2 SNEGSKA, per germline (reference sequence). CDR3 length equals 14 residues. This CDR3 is CSASRFSSGNTIYF. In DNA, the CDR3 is TGCAGTGCTAGTAGGTTTTCCTCTGGAAACACCATATATTTT.

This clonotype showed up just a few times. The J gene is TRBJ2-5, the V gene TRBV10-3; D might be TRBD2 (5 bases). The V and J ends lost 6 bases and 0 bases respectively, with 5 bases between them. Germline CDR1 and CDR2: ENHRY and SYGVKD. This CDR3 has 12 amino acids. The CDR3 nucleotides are TGTGCCATCAGGGACTACCAAGAGACCCAGTACTTC. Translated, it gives CAIRDYQETQYF.

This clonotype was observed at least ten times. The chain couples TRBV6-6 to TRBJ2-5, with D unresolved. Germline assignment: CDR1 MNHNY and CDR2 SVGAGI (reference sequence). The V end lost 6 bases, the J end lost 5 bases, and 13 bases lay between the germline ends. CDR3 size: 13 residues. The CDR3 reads CASRLTFGETQYF. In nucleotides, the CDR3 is TGTGCCAGCAGACTCACTTTTGGGGAGACCCAGTACTTC.

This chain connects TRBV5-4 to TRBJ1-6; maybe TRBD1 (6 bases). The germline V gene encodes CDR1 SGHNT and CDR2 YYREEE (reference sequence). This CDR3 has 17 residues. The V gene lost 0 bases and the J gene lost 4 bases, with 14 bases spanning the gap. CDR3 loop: CASSLEWGAKYNSPLHF. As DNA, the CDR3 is TGTGCCAGCAGCTTGGAATGGGGGGCAAAGTATAATTCACCCCTCCACTTT.

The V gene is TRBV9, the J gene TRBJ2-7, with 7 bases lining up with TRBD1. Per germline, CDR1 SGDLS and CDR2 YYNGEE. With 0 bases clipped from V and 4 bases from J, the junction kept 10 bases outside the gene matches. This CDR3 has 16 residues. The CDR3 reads CASSVGGDSLSYEQYF. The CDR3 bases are TGTGCCAGCAGCGTAGGAGGGGACAGCCTCTCTTACGAGCAGTACTTC.

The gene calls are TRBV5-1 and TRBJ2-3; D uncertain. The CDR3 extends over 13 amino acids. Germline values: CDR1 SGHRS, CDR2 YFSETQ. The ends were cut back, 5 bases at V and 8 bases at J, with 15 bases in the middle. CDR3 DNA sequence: TGCGCCAGCAGGCGTACCACAGATGGTACGCAGTATTTT. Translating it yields CASRRTTDGTQYF. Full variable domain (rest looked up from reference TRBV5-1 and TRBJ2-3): KAGVTQTPRYLIKTRGQQVTLSCSPISGHRSVSWYQQTPGQGLQFLFEYFSETQRNKGNFPGRFSGRQFSNSRSEMNVSTLELGDSALYLCASRRTTDGTQYFGPGTRLTVL.

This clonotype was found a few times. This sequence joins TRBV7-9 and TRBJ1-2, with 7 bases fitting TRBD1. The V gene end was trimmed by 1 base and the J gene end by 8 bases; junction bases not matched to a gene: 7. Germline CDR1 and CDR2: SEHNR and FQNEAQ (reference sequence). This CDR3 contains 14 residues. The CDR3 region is CASSLGPTGSGYTF. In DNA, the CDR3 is TGTGCCAGCAGCTTAGGACCGACAGGGAGCGGCTACACCTTC.

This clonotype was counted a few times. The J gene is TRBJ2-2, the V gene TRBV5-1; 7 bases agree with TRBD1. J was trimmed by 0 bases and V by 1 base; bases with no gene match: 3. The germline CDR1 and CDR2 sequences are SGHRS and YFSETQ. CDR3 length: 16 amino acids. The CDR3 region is CASSLLTGSNTGELFF. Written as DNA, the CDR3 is TGCGCCAGCAGCTTGCTGACAGGGTCGAACACCGGGGAGCTGTTTTTT.

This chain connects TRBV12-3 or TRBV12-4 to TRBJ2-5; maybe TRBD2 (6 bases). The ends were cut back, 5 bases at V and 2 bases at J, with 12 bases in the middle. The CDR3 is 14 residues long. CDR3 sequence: CASSPPSAQETQYF. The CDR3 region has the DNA TGTGCCAGCAGTCCGCCTAGCGCGCAAGAGACCCAGTACTTC.

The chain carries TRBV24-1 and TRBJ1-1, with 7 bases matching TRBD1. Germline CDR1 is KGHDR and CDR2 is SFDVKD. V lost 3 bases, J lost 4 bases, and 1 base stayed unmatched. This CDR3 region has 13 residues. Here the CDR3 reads CATSDAGGTEAFF. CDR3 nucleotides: TGTGCCACCAGTGATGCAGGGGGCACTGAAGCTTTCTTT.

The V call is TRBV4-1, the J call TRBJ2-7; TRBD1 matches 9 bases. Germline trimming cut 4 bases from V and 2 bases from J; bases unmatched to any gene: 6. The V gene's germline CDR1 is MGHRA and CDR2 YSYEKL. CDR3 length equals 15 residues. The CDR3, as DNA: TGCGCCAGCAGCCGCAGGACAGGGGCCGCCTACGAGCAGTACTTC. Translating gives CASSRRTGAAYEQYF.

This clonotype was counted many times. This CDR3 reads CASSWVDEQFF. The DNA for the CDR3 is TGTGCCAGCAGTTGGGTGGATGAGCAGTTCTTC. The chain couples TRBV7-2 to TRBJ2-1; no reliable D call. Germline V gene lookup returns CDR1 SGHTA and CDR2 FQGNSA. The CDR3 is 11 residues long. Trimming left V 6 bases short and J 8 bases short, with 8 bases between. The full variable domain, in which reference TRBV7-2 and TRBJ2-1 provide the parts outside the CDR3, is GAGVSQSPSNKVTEKGKDVELRCDPISGHTALYWYRQSLGQGLEFLIYFQGNSAPDKSGLPSDRFSAERTGGSVSTLTIQRTQQEDSAVYLCASSWVDEQFFGPGTRLTVL.

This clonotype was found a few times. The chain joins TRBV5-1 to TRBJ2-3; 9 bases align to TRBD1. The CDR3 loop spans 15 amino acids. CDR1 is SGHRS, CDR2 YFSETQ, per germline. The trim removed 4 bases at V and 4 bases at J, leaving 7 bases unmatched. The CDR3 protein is CASSRGQGASDTQYF. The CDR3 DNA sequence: TGCGCCAGCAGCAGGGGACAGGGTGCGTCAGATACGCAGTATTTT.

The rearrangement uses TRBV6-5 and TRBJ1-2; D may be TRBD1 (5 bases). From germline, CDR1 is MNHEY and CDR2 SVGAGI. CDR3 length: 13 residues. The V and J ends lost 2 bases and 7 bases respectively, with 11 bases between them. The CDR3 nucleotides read TGTGCCAGCAGTTACAGGGCAGGGACTGGCTACACCTTC. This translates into CASSYRAGTGYTF.

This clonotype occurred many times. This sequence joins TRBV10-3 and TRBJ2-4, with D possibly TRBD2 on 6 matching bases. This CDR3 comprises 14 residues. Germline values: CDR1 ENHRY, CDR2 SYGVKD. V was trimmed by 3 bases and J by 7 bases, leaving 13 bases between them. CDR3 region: CAISDGASGNIQYF. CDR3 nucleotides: TGTGCCATCAGTGATGGGGCCAGCGGGAACATTCAGTACTTC.

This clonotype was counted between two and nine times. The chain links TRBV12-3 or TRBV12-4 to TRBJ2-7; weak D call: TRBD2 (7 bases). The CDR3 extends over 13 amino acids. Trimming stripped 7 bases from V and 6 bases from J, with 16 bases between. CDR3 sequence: CASTPGGLSEQYF. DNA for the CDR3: TGTGCCAGCACCCCCGGGGGGCTTAGCGAGCAGTACTTC.

The CDR3 sequence: CASRRSQETQYF. The CDR3 DNA reads as TGTGCCAGCAGAAGAAGTCAAGAGACCCAGTACTTC. The chain has TRBV6-1 and TRBJ2-5; D gene uncertain. CDR3 length: 12 amino acids. The germline V and J ends were trimmed by 6 bases and 2 bases, with 7 bases remaining between them. Germline-derived CDR1 and CDR2 are MNHNS and SASEGT.

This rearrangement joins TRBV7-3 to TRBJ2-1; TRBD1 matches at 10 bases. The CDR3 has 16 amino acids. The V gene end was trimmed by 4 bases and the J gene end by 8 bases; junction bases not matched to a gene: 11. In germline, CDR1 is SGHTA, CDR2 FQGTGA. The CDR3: CASSSDRDRGQDEQFF. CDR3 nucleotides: TGTGCCAGCAGCTCAGACCGGGACAGGGGACAGGATGAGCAGTTCTTC.

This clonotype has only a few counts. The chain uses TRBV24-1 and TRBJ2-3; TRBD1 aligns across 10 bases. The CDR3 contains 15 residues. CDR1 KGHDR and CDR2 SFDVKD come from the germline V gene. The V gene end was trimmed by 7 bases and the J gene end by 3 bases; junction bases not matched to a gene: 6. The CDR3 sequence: CATSPTDRGTDTQYF. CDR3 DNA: TGTGCCACCAGCCCCACGGACAGGGGGACAGATACGCAGTATTTT.

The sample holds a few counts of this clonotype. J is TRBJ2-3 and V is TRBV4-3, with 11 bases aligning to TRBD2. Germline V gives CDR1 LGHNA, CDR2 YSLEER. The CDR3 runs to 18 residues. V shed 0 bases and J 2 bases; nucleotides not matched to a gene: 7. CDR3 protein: CASSQDWTSGPYTDTQYF. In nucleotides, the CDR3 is TGCGCCAGCAGCCAAGACTGGACTAGCGGGCCCTACACAGATACGCAGTATTTT.

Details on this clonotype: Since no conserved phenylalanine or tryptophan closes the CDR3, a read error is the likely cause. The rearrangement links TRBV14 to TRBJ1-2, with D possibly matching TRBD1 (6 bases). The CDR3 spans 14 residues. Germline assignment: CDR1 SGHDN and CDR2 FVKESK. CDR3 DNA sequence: TGTGCCAGCAACCAAGGAAGGGGGTCCTATGGCTACACCTTA. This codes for CASNQGRGSYGYTL.

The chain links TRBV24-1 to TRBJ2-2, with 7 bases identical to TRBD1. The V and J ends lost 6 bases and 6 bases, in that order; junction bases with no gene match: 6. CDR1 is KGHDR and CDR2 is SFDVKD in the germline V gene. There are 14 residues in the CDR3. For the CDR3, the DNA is TGTGCCACCAGTCCCCTCGGGACAGCCGGGGAGCTGTTTTTT. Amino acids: CATSPLGTAGELFF.

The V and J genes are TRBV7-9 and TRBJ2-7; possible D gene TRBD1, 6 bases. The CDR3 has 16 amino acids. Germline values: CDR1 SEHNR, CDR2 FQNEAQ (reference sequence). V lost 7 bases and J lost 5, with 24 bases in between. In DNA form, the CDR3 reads TGTGCCAGCACCCAAGGCCCCTGGACAGTGCGAGACGAGCAGTACTTC. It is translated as CASTQGPWTVRDEQYF. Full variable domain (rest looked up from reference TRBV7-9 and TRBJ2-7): DTGVSQNPRHKITKRGQNVTFRCDPISEHNRLYWYRQTLGQGPEFLTYFQNEAQLEKSRLLSDRFSAERPKGSFSTLEIQRTEQGDSAMYLCASTQGPWTVRDEQYFGPGTRLTVT.

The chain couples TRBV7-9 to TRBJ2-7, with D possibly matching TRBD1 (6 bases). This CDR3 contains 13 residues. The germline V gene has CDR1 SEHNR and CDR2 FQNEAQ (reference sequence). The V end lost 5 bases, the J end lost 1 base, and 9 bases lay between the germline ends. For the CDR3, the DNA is TGTGCCAGCAGCACAGGACAGTCCTACGAGCAGTACTTC. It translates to CASSTGQSYEQYF.

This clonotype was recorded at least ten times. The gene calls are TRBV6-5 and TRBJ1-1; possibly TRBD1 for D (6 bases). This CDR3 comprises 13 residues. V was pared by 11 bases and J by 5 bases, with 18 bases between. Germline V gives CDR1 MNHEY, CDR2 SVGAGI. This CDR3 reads CAGGGRGNTEAFF. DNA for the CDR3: TGTGCCGGAGGCGGCAGGGGAAATACTGAAGCTTTCTTT.

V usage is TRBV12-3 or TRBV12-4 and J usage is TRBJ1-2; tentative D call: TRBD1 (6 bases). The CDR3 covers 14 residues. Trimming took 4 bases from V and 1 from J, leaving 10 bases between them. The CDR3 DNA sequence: TGTGCCAGCAGTTCGAACAGGGTTAACTATGGCTACACCTTC. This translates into CASSSNRVNYGYTF.